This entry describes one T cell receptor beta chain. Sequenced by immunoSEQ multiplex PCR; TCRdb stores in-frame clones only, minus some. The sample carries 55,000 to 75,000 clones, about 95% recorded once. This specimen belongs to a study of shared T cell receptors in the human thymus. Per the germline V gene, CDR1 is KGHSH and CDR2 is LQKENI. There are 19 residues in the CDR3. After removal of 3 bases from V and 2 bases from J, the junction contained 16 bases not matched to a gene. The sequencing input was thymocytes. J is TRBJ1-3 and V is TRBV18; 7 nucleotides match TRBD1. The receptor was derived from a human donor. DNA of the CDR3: TGTGCCAGCTCACCGCTTAAGGGCACTTCAAGGGGGCCTGGAAACACCATATATTTT. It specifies CASSPLKGTSRGPGNTIYF. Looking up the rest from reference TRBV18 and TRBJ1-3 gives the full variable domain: NAGVMQNPRHLVRRRGQEARLRCSPMKGHSHVYWYRQLPEEGLKFMVYLQKENIIDESGMPKERFSAEFPKEGPSILRIQQVVRGDSAAYFCASSPLKGTSRGPGNTIYFGEGSWLTVV.